This TCR beta chain was sequenced for a study of response to subunit inactivated influenza vaccine. Details on this clonotype: What it recognizes is unknown.

Per germline, CDR1 SGHVS and CDR2 FQNEAQ. V lost 8 bases and J 8 bases, leaving 16 bases between the germline ends. CDR3 length: 13 residues. General study findings and limits: With each seasonal influenza vaccination, the authors suggested, few new T cells are recruited.

TCRdb reprocessed the RT-PCR reads with MiXCR, giving one entry per CDR3 protein. The sample has almost 250,000 distinct CDR3 sequences; 12% are singletons. The receptor's source is a man aged 45-60 years who received an inactivated influenza vaccine. Sequenced here: non-naive T cells sorted from PBMCs, sampled around 14 days before vaccination. This chain joins TRBV7-8 and TRBJ2-1, with a possible D match to TRBD2 (5 bases). CDR3 nucleotides: TGTGCCAGCGAATTACCCCCAGCGGATGAGCAGTTCTTC. It encodes CASELPPADEQFF. The full variable domain, completed using reference TRBV7-8 and TRBJ2-1, is GAGVSQSPRYKVAKRGQDVALRCDPISGHVSLFWYQQALGQGPEFLTYFQNEAQLDKSGLPSDRFFAERPEGSVSTLKIQRTQQEDSAVYLCASELPPADEQFFGPGTRLTVL.